This TCR beta chain was captured in a study of CD8+ T cells in alopecia areata. In the study overall: In an open-label trial, patients got 5 to 10 mg tofacitinib twice daily. Whole-study results and caveats: Lesional scalp, notably in alopecia totalis/universalis, had clonality above that of normal scalp. Many expanded lesional clones persisted during tofacitinib (in both scalp and blood).

Indicated treatment: oral pan-JAK inhibitor, 5-10 mg twice daily. In germline, CDR1 is GTSNPN, CDR2 SVGIG (reference sequence). The CDR3 consists of 14 residues. Trimming left V 6 bases short and J 1 base short, with 15 bases between. RNA was isolated and reverse transcribed to cDNA, the sequencing template. Measured with immunoSEQ multiplex PCR; TCRdb has only the in-frame clones, and not every one. The sample has more than 200,000 clones; approximately 47% are singletons. With regard to this clone: What it binds is unknown.

The sample was CD4+ T cells sorted from blood, taken at approximately week 36, from a patient treated with tofacitinib. This clonotype was sampled from a human donor with alopecia areata. The chain joins TRBV30 to TRBJ1-1; no definite D call. The CDR3, as DNA: TGTGCCTGCCCACACGACGGAACGAACACTGAAGCTTTCTTT. Encoded protein: CACPHDGTNTEAFF.